Below are 20 T cell receptor beta chains sequenced from a single sample in a study of blood T cell repertoires in COVID-19. Repertoires were generated with immunoSEQ multiplex PCR, while TCRdb's copy carries only in-frame clones and drops some. The sample gives about 220,000 clones, 83% of which show up once; around 3.5% is in the top ten. Sequencing used PBMCs or T cells enriched from blood (not recorded which). These receptors came from a woman aged 35 to 49 who had been exposed to COVID-19.

The V call is TRBV7-3, the J call TRBJ2-3, with 8 bases identical to TRBD2. The germline gives CDR1 SGHTA, CDR2 FQGTGA. J gave up 1 base and V 3 bases, and 0 bases lay outside the gene matches. This CDR3 comprises 14 residues. This CDR3 is CASSFSGGTDTQYF. The CDR3, as DNA: TGTGCCAGCAGCTTTAGCGGGGGCACAGATACGCAGTATTTT.

The genes are TRBV15 and TRBJ1-1; possible D gene TRBD1, 5 bases. This CDR3 is built from 15 residues. From germline, CDR1 is LNHNV and CDR2 YYDKDF (reference sequence). Between the trimmed V and J ends, which lost 5 bases and 5 bases, there was a span of 18 bases. CDR3 amino acids: CATSRRTVRGTEAFF. CDR3 sequence (DNA): TGTGCCACCAGCCGGCGGACCGTGCGGGGGACTGAAGCTTTCTTT.

The chain couples TRBV7-2 to TRBJ1-4; D unresolved. The CDR3 contains 16 residues. Trimming cost V 5 bases and J 6 bases, with 19 bases left between them. CDR1 SGHTA and CDR2 FQGNSA come from the germline V gene. CDR3 in DNA: TGTGCCAGCAGCCCATACCGGGTCCTTCGGGATGAAAAACTGTTTTTT. This translates into CASSPYRVLRDEKLFF.

In its sample, this clone was seen once. The V and J genes are TRBV18 and TRBJ1-2, with TRBD1 identical over 7 bases. The CDR3 consists of 14 residues. Germline V lookup: CDR1 KGHSH, CDR2 LQKENI. With 6 bases clipped from V and 6 bases from J, the junction kept 10 bases outside the gene matches. CDR3 bases: TGTGCCAGCTCGCTTCGGGACAGCGCTAATGGCTACACCTTC. It codes for CASSLRDSANGYTF.

The V gene is TRBV7-9, the J gene TRBJ2-7; D remains ambiguous. The CDR3 is 12 amino acids. V lost 8 bases to trimming and J lost 5 bases, with 13 bases between them. The germline V gene encodes CDR1 SEHNR and CDR2 FQNEAQ (reference sequence). In DNA, the CDR3 is TGTGCCAGCGCGCCTTCGCCCGACGAGCAGTACTTC. Translation gives CASAPSPDEQYF.

V and J are TRBV24-1 and TRBJ2-3, with D possibly matching TRBD2 (7 bases). The CDR3 has 15 residues. From germline, CDR1 is KGHDR and CDR2 SFDVKD. The V end lost 3 bases, the J end lost 1 base, and 10 bases lay between the germline ends. The CDR3 is CATSDNGGRTDTQYF. DNA of the CDR3: TGTGCCACCAGTGATAACGGGGGGCGCACAGATACGCAGTATTTT.

This rearrangement joins TRBV6-5 to TRBJ1-2; perhaps TRBD1 as D (5 bases). The length of the CDR3 is 15 residues. V was pared by 6 bases and J by 5 bases, with 19 bases between. Per the germline V gene, CDR1 is MNHEY and CDR2 is SVGAGI. CDR3 region: CASSRTQVGGYGYTF. The CDR3 nucleotides are TGTGCCAGCAGCCGAACCCAGGTCGGGGGATATGGCTACACCTTC.

CDR3 residues: CASSLLQGNQPQHF. The CDR3 bases are TGTGCCAGCAGTTTATTACAGGGGAATCAGCCCCAGCATTTT. The rearrangement uses TRBV2 and TRBJ1-5, with 7 bases fitting TRBD1. Germline V CDR1 and CDR2: SNHLY, FYNNEI. The J segment lost 4 bases and the V segment lost 5 bases, leaving 5 bases of the junction unmatched. The CDR3 is made up of 14 amino acids. The full variable domain, in which reference TRBV2 and TRBJ1-5 provide the parts outside the CDR3, is EPEVTQTPSHQVTQMGQEVILRCVPISNHLYFYWYRQILGQKVEFLVSFYNNEISEKSEIFDDQFSVERPDGSNFTLKIRSTKLEDSAMYFCASSLLQGNQPQHFGDGTRLSIL.

The V and J genes are TRBV7-8 and TRBJ1-5; 9 nucleotides agree with TRBD1. This CDR3 comprises 18 residues. Germline V gives CDR1 SGHVS, CDR2 FQNEAQ. V dropped 4 bases and J dropped 7; count of bases not matched to a gene: 17. CDR3 sequence: CASSSQPTGGGGIQPQHF. In DNA, the CDR3 is TGTGCCAGCAGCTCCCAACCGACAGGGGGAGGGGGGATACAGCCCCAGCATTTT.

The chain joins TRBV7-8 to TRBJ1-6, with 8 bases fitting TRBD1. Trimming removed 5 bases from V and 10 bases from J; junction bases left unmatched: 10. This CDR3 region has 15 residues. CDR1 is SGHVS, CDR2 FQNEAQ, per germline. CDR3 bases: TGTGCCAGCAGCACAGGACAGGGAGGAAGCTCACCCCTCCACTTT. It specifies CASSTGQGGSSPLHF.

This clone was detected a few times. The chain employs TRBV5-5 and TRBJ1-4; a weak D match, TRBD1 (6 bases). The CDR3 runs 15 residues. The V and J ends lost 4 bases and 5 bases respectively, with 15 bases between them. CDR1 SGHKS and CDR2 YYEKEE come from the germline V gene (reference sequence). The CDR3 sequence: CASSGSERGNEKLFF. Here the CDR3 DNA reads TGTGCCAGCAGCGGGTCGGAGAGGGGGAATGAAAAACTGTTTTTT.

This rearrangement joins TRBV30 to TRBJ1-1; TRBD1 matches at 7 bases. CDR1 and CDR2 (germline): GTSNPN, SVGIG (reference sequence). V dropped 0 bases and J dropped 6; count of bases not matched to a gene: 4. This CDR3 has 13 residues. CDR3 amino acids: CAWSVTDRAEAFF. In DNA, the CDR3 is TGTGCCTGGAGTGTAACAGACAGGGCTGAAGCTTTCTTT.

As concerns this clone: Other DNA sequences within the sample encode an identical CDR3. This chain joins TRBV6-5 and TRBJ1-1, with D possibly TRBD1 on 5 matching bases. The CDR3 loop spans 14 amino acids. V was cut by 0 bases and J by 5 bases, with 10 bases left in between. Per germline, CDR1 MNHEY and CDR2 SVGAGI. In DNA form, the CDR3 reads TGTGCCAGCAGTTACTCGGGCAGGGTAACTGAAGCTTTCTTT. Translation: CASSYSGRVTEAFF.

The J gene is TRBJ1-4, the V gene TRBV28, with 10 bases identical to TRBD1. Germline V gene data show CDR1 as MDHEN and CDR2 as SYDVKM. V dropped 6 bases and J dropped 7; count of bases not matched to a gene: 11. This CDR3 is 16 amino acids long. In nucleotides, the CDR3 is TGTGCCAGCAGCTCCTCCCCGACAGGGGGCACTGAAAAACTGTTTTTT. Protein: CASSSSPTGGTEKLFF.

The chain recombines TRBV6-5 with TRBJ1-5; the D gene is possibly TRBD1 (6 bases). CDR3 length: 14 residues. The germline V gene has CDR1 MNHEY and CDR2 SVGAGI. V was trimmed by 6 bases and J by 3 bases, leaving 12 bases between them. The CDR3 is CASSPGQHNQPQHF. In DNA form, the CDR3 reads TGTGCCAGCAGCCCAGGACAGCACAATCAGCCCCAGCATTTT.

This sequence joins TRBV7-9 and TRBJ2-3; 7 bases are shared with TRBD1. Germline CDR1 reads SEHNR; CDR2 reads FQNEAQ (reference sequence). The J segment lost 2 bases and the V segment lost 5 bases, leaving 7 bases of the junction unmatched. This CDR3 contains 15 residues. The CDR3 here is CASSLQGTFTDTQYF. CDR3 coding DNA: TGTGCCAGCAGCCTACAGGGGACCTTCACAGATACGCAGTATTTT.

The rearrangement joins TRBV5-4 to TRBJ2-7, with 9 bases lining up with TRBD1. Germline V CDR1 and CDR2: SGHNT, YYREEE (reference sequence). This CDR3 is 16 amino acids long. J gave up 4 bases and V 5 bases, and 13 bases lay outside the gene matches. DNA of the CDR3: TGTGCCAGCAGTTATAAAACCGGGACAGGGCCATACGAGCAGTACTTC. Translated, it gives CASSYKTGTGPYEQYF.

The V call is TRBV6-1, the J call TRBJ2-5; tentative D call: TRBD2 (5 bases). V lost 1 base and J 7 bases, leaving 13 bases between the germline ends. The CDR3 length is 14 residues. Germline V CDR1 and CDR2: MNHNS, SASEGT. CDR3 in DNA: TGTGCCAGCAGTGAAGAGGAGCGGAGAGGGACCCAGTACTTC. This sequence encodes CASSEEERRGTQYF.

V is TRBV7-9 and J is TRBJ2-2, with D possibly matching TRBD1 (5 bases). V dropped 5 bases and J dropped 1 base, with 11 bases sitting between them. CDR3 length equals 15 residues. Germline loops: CDR1 SEHNR, CDR2 FQNEAQ (reference sequence). CDR3 DNA: TGTGCCAGCAGCGAGGTAACAGGGAACACCGGGGAGCTGTTTTTT. Its protein is CASSEVTGNTGELFF. Variable domain in full (rest from reference TRBV7-9 and TRBJ2-2): DTGVSQNPRHKITKRGQNVTFRCDPISEHNRLYWYRQTLGQGPEFLTYFQNEAQLEKSRLLSDRFSAERPKGSFSTLEIQRTEQGDSAMYLCASSEVTGNTGELFFGEGSRLTVL.

This sequence joins TRBV19 and TRBJ2-1; 8 bases agree with TRBD2. J gave up 5 bases and V 3 bases, and 6 bases lay outside the gene matches. Per germline, CDR1 LNHDA and CDR2 SQIVND (reference sequence). The CDR3 runs to 15 residues. This CDR3 reads CASSIELAEDNEQFF. Here the CDR3 DNA reads TGTGCCAGTAGTATCGAACTAGCGGAAGACAATGAGCAGTTCTTC. Drawing the rest from reference TRBV19 and TRBJ2-1, the complete variable domain is DGGITQSPKYLFRKEGQNVTLSCEQNLNHDAMYWYRQDPGQGLRLIYYSQIVNDFQKGDIAEGYSVSREKKESFPLTVTSAQKNPTAFYLCASSIELAEDNEQFFGPGTRLTVL.